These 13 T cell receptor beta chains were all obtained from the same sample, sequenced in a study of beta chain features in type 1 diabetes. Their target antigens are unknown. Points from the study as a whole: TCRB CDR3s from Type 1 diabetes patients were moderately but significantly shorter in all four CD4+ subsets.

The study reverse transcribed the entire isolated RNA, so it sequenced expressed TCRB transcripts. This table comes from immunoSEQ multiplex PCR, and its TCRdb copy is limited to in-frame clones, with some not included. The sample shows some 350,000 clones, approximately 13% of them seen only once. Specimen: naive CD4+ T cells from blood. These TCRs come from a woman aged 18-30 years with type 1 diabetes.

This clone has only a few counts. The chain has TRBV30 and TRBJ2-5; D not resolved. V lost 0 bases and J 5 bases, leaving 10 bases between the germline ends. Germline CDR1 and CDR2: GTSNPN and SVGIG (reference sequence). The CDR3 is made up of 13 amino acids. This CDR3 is CAWSVSRVETQYF. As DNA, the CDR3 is TGTGCCTGGAGTGTATCTCGGGTGGAGACCCAGTACTTC.

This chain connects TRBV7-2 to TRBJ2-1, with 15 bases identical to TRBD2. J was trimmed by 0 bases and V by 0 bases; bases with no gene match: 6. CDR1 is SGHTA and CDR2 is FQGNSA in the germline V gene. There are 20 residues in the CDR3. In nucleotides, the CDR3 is TGTGCCAGCAGCTTAGCTATGGGACTAGCGGGAGGACGCTCCTACAATGAGCAGTTCTTC. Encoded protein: CASSLAMGLAGGRSYNEQFF. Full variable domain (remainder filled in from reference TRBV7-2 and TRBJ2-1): GAGVSQSPSNKVTEKGKDVELRCDPISGHTALYWYRQSLGQGLEFLIYFQGNSAPDKSGLPSDRFSAERTGGSVSTLTIQRTQQEDSAVYLCASSLAMGLAGGRSYNEQFFGPGTRLTVL.

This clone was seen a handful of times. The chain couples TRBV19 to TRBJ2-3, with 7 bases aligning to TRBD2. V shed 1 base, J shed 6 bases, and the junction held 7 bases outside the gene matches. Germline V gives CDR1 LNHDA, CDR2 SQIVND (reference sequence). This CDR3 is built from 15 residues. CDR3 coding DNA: TGTGCCAGTAGTATAGCTGGGCGGGGGAAGGATACGCAGTATTTT. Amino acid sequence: CASSIAGRGKDTQYF. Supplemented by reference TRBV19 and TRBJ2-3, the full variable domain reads DGGITQSPKYLFRKEGQNVTLSCEQNLNHDAMYWYRQDPGQGLRLIYYSQIVNDFQKGDIAEGYSVSREKKESFPLTVTSAQKNPTAFYLCASSIAGRGKDTQYFGPGTRLTVL.

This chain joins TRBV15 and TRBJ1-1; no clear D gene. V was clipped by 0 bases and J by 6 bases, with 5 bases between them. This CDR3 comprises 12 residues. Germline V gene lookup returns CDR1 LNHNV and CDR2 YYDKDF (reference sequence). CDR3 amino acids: CATSRDTAEAFF. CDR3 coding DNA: TGTGCCACCAGCAGAGATACTGCTGAAGCTTTCTTT.

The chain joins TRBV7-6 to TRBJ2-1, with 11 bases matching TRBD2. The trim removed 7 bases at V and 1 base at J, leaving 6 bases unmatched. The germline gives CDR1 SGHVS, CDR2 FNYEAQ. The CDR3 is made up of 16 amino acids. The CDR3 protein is CASTPTSGSSYNEQFF. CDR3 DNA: TGTGCCAGCACCCCAACTAGCGGGAGTTCCTACAATGAGCAGTTCTTC. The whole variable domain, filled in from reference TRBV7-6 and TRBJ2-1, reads GAGVSQSPRYKVTKRGQDVALRCDPISGHVSLYWYRQALGQGPEFLTYFNYEAQQDKSGLPNDRFSAERPEGSISTLTIQRTEQRDSAMYRCASTPTSGSSYNEQFFGPGTRLTVL.

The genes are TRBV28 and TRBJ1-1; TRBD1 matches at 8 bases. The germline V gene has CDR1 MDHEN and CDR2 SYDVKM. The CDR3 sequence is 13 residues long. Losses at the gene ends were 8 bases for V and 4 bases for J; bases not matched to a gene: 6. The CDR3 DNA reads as TGTGCCAGCTTCAGGGGGCGAGGCACTGAAGCTTTCTTT. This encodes CASFRGRGTEAFF.

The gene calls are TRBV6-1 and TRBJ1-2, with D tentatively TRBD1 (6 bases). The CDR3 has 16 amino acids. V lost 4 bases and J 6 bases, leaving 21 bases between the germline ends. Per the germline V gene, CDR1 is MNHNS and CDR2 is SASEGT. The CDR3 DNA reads TGTGCCAGCAGTGGAGTGACAGGCTCCCTAATAAATGGCTACACCTTC. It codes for CASSGVTGSLINGYTF.

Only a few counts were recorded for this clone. The CDR3 loop reads CASRGGQETQYF. CDR3 sequence (DNA): TGTGCCAGCAGGGGGGGCCAAGAGACCCAGTACTTC. The chain uses TRBV2 and TRBJ2-5; perhaps TRBD2 as D (6 bases). Germline CDR1 is SNHLY and CDR2 is FYNNEI. This CDR3 region has 12 residues. V lost 6 bases and J 1 base, leaving 6 bases between the germline ends.

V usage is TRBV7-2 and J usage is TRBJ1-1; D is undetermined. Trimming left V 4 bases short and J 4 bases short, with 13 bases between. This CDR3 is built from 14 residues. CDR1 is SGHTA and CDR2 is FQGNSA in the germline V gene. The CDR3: CASSSGWQRTEAFF. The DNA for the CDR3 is TGTGCCAGCAGCTCCGGGTGGCAGCGCACTGAAGCTTTCTTT.

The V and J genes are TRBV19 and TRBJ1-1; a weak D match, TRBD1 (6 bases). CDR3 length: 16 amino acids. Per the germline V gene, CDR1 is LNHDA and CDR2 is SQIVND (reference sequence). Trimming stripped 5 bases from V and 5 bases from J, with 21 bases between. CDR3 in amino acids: CASSLNPDRPRTEAFF. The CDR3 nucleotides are TGTGCCAGTAGTCTAAACCCAGACAGGCCCCGGACTGAAGCTTTCTTT.

CDR3: CASSGSPGLGSYEQYF. For the CDR3, the DNA is TGTGCCAGTAGCGGCAGCCCGGGACTAGGGTCCTACGAGCAGTACTTC. V gene TRBV19 combines with J gene TRBJ2-7; 8 nucleotides align to TRBD2. CDR3 length: 16 amino acids. Germline V lookup: CDR1 LNHDA, CDR2 SQIVND (reference sequence). The V segment lost 6 bases and the J segment 1 base; nucleotides outside the gene matches: 11.

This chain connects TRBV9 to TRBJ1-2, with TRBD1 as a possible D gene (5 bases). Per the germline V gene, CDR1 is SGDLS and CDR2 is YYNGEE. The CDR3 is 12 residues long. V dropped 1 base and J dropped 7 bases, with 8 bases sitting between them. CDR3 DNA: TGTGCCAGCAGCGTACGCGGGGGTGGCTACACCTTC. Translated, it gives CASSVRGGGYTF.

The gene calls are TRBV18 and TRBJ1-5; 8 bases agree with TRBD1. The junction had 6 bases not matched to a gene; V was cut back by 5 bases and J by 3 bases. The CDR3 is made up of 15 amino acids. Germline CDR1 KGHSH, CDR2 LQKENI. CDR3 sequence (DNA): TGTGCCAGCTCAACGGACAGGGCCGACAATCAGCCCCAGCATTTT. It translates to CASSTDRADNQPQHF.